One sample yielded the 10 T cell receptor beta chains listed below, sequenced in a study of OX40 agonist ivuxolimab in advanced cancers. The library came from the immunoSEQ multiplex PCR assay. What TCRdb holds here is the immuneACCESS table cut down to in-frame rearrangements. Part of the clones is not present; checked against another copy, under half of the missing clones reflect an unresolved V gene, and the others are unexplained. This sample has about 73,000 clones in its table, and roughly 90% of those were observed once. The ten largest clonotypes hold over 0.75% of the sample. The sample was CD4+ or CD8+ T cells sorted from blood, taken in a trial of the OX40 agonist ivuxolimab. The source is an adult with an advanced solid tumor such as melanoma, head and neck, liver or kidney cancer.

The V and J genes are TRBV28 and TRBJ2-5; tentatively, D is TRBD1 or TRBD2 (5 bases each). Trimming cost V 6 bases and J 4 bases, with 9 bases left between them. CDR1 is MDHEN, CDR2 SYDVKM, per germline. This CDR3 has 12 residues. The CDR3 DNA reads TGTGCCAGCAGGAGGGGACGAGAGACCCAGTACTTC. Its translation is CASRRGRETQYF.

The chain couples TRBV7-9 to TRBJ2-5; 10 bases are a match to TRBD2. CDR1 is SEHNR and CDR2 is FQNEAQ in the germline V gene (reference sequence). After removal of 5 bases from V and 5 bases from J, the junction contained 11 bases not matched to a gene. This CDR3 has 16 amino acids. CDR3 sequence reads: CASSPEGIAGGETQYF. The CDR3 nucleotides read TGTGCCAGCAGCCCAGAGGGGATAGCGGGGGGCGAGACCCAGTACTTC.

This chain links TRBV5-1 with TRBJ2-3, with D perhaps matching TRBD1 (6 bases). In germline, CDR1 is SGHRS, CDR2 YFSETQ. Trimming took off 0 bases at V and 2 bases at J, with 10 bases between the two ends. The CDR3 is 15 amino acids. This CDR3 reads CASSLGGQFTDTQYF. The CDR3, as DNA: TGCGCCAGCAGCTTGGGTGGACAGTTCACAGATACGCAGTATTTT.

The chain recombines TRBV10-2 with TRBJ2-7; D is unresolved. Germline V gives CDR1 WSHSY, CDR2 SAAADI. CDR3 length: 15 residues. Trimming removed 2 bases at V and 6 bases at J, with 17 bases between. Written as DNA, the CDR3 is TGCGCCAGCAGTGAGCCCGGTGGCGGAGCTGGCGAGCAGTACTTC. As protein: CASSEPGGGAGEQYF.

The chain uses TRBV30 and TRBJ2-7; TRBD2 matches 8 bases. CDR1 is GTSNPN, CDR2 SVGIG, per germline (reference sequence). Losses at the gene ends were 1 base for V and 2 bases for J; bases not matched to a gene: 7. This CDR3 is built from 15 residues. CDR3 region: CAWSDTGGVPYEQYF. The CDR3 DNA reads TGTGCCTGGAGTGACACGGGGGGGGTGCCCTACGAGCAGTACTTC.

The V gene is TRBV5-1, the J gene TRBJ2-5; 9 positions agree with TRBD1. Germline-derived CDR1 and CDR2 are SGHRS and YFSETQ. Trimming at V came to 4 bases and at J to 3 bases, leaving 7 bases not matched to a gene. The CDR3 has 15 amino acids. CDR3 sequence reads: CASSTYRGREETQYF. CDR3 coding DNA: TGCGCCAGCAGCACTTACAGGGGGCGGGAAGAGACCCAGTACTTC. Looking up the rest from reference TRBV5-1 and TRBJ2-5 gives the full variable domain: KAGVTQTPRYLIKTRGQQVTLSCSPISGHRSVSWYQQTPGQGLQFLFEYFSETQRNKGNFPGRFSGRQFSNSRSEMNVSTLELGDSALYLCASSTYRGREETQYFGPGTRLLVL.

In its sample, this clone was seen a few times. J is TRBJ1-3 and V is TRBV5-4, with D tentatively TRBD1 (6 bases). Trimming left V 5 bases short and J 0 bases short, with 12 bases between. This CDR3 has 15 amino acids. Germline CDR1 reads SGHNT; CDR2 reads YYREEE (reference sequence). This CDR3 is CASSRDTSSGNTIYF. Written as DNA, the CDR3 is TGTGCCAGCAGTCGGGACACGAGCTCTGGAAACACCATATATTTT.

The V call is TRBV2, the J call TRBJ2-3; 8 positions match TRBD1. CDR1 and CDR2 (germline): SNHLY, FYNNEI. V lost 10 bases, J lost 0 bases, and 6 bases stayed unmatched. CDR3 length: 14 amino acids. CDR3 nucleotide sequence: TGTGCCAACAGGGGGGCGATTAGCACAGATACGCAGTATTTT. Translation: CANRGAISTDTQYF. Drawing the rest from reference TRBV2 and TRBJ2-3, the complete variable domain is EPEVTQTPSHQVTQMGQEVILRCVPISNHLYFYWYRQILGQKVEFLVSFYNNEISEKSEIFDDQFSVERPDGSNFTLKIRSTKLEDSAMYFCANRGAISTDTQYFGPGTRLTVL.

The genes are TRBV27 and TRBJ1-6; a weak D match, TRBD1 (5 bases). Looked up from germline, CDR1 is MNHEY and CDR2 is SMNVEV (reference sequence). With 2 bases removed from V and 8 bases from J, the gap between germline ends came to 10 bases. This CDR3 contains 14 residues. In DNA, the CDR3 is TGTGCCAGCAGTTTAGGGCAGGGTTATTCACCCCTCCACTTT. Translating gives CASSLGQGYSPLHF.

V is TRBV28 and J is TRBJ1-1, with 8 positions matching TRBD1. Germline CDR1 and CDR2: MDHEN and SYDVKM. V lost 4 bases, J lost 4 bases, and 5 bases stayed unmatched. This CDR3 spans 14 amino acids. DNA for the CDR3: TGTGCCAGCAGTTCCCCCGGGACAGGCACTGAAGCTTTCTTT. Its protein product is CASSSPGTGTEAFF.